The 24 T cell receptor beta chains given below trace back to one sample, sequenced in a study of regulatory T cells in long-lasting Graves disease. Stated time point: newly diagnosed GD, antithyroid drugs for less than 3 months. The TCR library was made from RNA that had been extracted from PBMCs in TRIzol. Investigators prepared the TCR beta libraries by applying iRepertoire HTBI primers and Arm-PCR of CDR3 regions. TCRdb passed the multiplex PCR reads through MiXCR, listing each CDR3 protein once. The sample lists 400,000 to 500,000 distinct CDR3 sequences; roughly 15% were seen once. These same data were also listed under a study on T cells in Graves' hyperthyroidism and ophthalmopathy.

Specimen: peripheral blood mononuclear cells (PBMCs), collected at new diagnosis, from a patient treated with antithyroid drugs. These receptors originate from a woman aged 30 to 39 with Graves disease.

The chain has TRBV3-1 and TRBJ2-1; D is undetermined. The CDR3 is 13 amino acids. CDR1 and CDR2 (germline): LGHDT, YNNKEL (reference sequence). The V and J ends lost 3 bases and 4 bases respectively, with 7 bases between them. CDR3 nucleotides: TGTGCCAGCAGCCACCCGGGTTACAATGAGCAGTTCTTC. Amino acids: CASSHPGYNEQFF.

There are many counts of this clonotype. One end of the junction does not line up with germline, which may come from a read error. The chain uses TRBV5-1 and TRBJ1-5; perhaps TRBD1 as D (6 bases). Germline V gene sequence: CDR1 SGHRS, CDR2 YFSETQ. The CDR3 loop spans 14 amino acids. The CDR3 DNA is TGTGCCAGCAGCTTGGGGGGCTACAATCAGCCCCAGCATTTT. Translated, it gives CASSLGGYNQPQHF.

This clonotype was seen only a few times. The chain couples TRBV19 to TRBJ1-2; no definite D call. Germline V gives CDR1 LNHDA, CDR2 SQIVND (reference sequence). V gave up 5 bases and J gave up 3 bases, with 10 bases separating them. This CDR3 is 13 amino acids long. As DNA, the CDR3 is TGTGCCAGTAGTTCTCGGAAGGACTATGGCTACACCTTC. It yields the protein CASSSRKDYGYTF.

This clonotype was observed at least ten times. The J gene is TRBJ1-4, the V gene TRBV7-2, with no clear D. The ends were cut back, 2 bases at V and 6 bases at J, with 13 bases in the middle. This CDR3 spans 15 amino acids. CDR1 and CDR2 from the germline V gene are SGHTA and FQGNSA. CDR3 sequence reads: CASSLSSGSDEKLFF. In DNA, the CDR3 is TGTGCCAGCAGCTTATCATCGGGGTCCGATGAAAAACTGTTTTTT.

This chain joins TRBV13 and TRBJ2-1; possibly TRBD2 for D (5 bases). The CDR3 is made up of 16 amino acids. V lost 2 bases, J lost 4 bases, and 15 bases lay in between. Germline CDR1 and CDR2: PRHDT and FYEKMQ (reference sequence). The CDR3 protein is CASSLRGEAAYNEQFF. Written as DNA, the CDR3 is TGTGCCAGCAGCTTACGAGGAGAAGCGGCTTACAATGAGCAGTTCTTC.

Only a few counts were recorded for this clonotype. This may stem from a read error, because a much larger clone lies one nucleotide away. The chain is built from TRBV2 and TRBJ2-5; D might be TRBD2 (5 bases). The CDR3 contains 12 residues. Trimming took 11 bases from V and 7 from J, leaving 17 bases between them. The germline gives CDR1 SNHLY, CDR2 FYNNEI. The CDR3 region has the DNA TGTGCCTCCAAAGGTTCTGGAGGGACCCAGTACTTC. This gives the protein CASKGSGGTQYF. The full variable domain, its missing parts supplied by reference TRBV2 and TRBJ2-5, is EPEVTQTPSHQVTQMGQEVILRCVPISNHLYFYWYRQILGQKVEFLVSFYNNEISEKSEIFDDQFSVERPDGSNFTLKIRSTKLEDSAMYFCASKGSGGTQYFGPGTRLLVL.

This clonotype has at least ten counts. V and J are TRBV7-2 and TRBJ2-1; 10 nucleotides line up with TRBD2. With V trimmed by 4 bases and J by 8 bases, 11 bases remained unmatched. CDR3 size: 16 residues. The germline V gene encodes CDR1 SGHTA and CDR2 FQGNSA. The CDR3 nucleotides are TGTGCCAGCAGCTGGGGGAGCGGGAGGGCAATCTATGAGCAGTTCTTC. Its translation is CASSWGSGRAIYEQFF.

Regarding this clonotype: Possible read error: a much larger clone is one base away. This sequence joins TRBV6-5 and TRBJ2-7; D is undetermined. V shed 2 bases and J shed 9 bases, with 5 bases lying between them. Germline assignment: CDR1 MNHEY and CDR2 SVGAGI. This CDR3 region has 10 residues. CDR3 residues: CASSYPGQYF. The CDR3 DNA is TGTGCCAGCAGTTACCCTGGGCAGTACTTC.

V gene TRBV7-9 combines with J gene TRBJ2-2; the D gene is possibly TRBD2 (5 bases). Germline lookup yields CDR1 SEHNR and CDR2 FQNEAQ (reference sequence). V lost 3 bases and J lost 3, with 14 bases in between. The length of the CDR3 is 16 residues. CDR3 protein: CASSFWSSQDTGELFF. DNA for the CDR3: TGTGCCAGCAGCTTTTGGTCTAGCCAGGACACCGGGGAGCTGTTTTTT.

This clonotype was seen repeatedly, ten times or more. The chain recombines TRBV7-6 with TRBJ2-1; possibly TRBD1 or TRBD2 for D (6 bases each). Germline V lookup: CDR1 SGHVS, CDR2 FNYEAQ. V lost 2 bases to trimming and J lost 7 bases, with 12 bases between them. The length of the CDR3 is 14 residues. The CDR3 loop reads CASSLSGGTNEQFF. CDR3 DNA: TGTGCCAGCAGCTTATCCGGGGGCACAAATGAGCAGTTCTTC.

This clonotype was found many times. The chain carries TRBV7-2 and TRBJ2-1; TRBD2 aligns across 15 bases. Per the germline V gene, CDR1 is SGHTA and CDR2 is FQGNSA. The CDR3 has 15 amino acids. V lost 7 bases and J lost 6; bases outside the gene matches: 4. This CDR3 reads CASTPGLAGGNEQFF. The CDR3 DNA is TGTGCCAGCACCCCGGGACTAGCGGGGGGCAATGAGCAGTTCTTC.

This clonotype was seen at least ten times. The J gene is TRBJ2-7, the V gene TRBV30; 10 positions agree with TRBD2. Per germline, CDR1 GTSNPN and CDR2 SVGIG (reference sequence). The junction had 4 bases not matched to a gene; V was cut back by 3 bases and J by 5 bases. There are 13 residues in the CDR3. The CDR3 sequence is CAWRQRGGDEQYF. The CDR3, as DNA: TGTGCCTGGAGGCAGCGGGGGGGCGACGAGCAGTACTTC.

This chain connects TRBV10-2 to TRBJ1-5; 7 bases align to TRBD1. Germline assignment: CDR1 WSHSY and CDR2 SAAADI. The CDR3 spans 16 residues. J lost 0 bases, V lost 10 bases, and 12 bases had no gene match. CDR3 DNA sequence: TGCGCCACCCTAGGGACAGTCTCAACTAGCAATCAGCCCCAGCATTTT. Protein sequence: CATLGTVSTSNQPQHF.

This clonotype was recorded at least ten times. V is TRBV18 and J is TRBJ1-2; no clear D gene. Germline values: CDR1 KGHSH, CDR2 LQKENI. V gave up 3 bases and J gave up 0 bases, with 14 bases separating them. This CDR3 is 16 amino acids long. The CDR3 DNA sequence: TGTGCCAGCTCACCTGTGGTCGACGGTCCTAACTATGGCTACACCTTC. This codes for CASSPVVDGPNYGYTF.

This clonotype was observed at least ten times. V and J are TRBV7-8 and TRBJ2-7; D gene ambiguous. Trimming removed 1 base from V and 3 bases from J, with 19 bases in between. Germline CDR1 is SGHVS and CDR2 is FQNEAQ. CDR3 length equals 17 residues. Here the CDR3 DNA reads TGTGCCAGCAGCTTAGGTAGAGTCCTCGGGCCCAGCTACGAGCAGTACTTC. Translated, it gives CASSLGRVLGPSYEQYF.

Many counts were recorded for this clonotype. The chain is built from TRBV20-1 and TRBJ1-4; tentative D call: TRBD1 (6 bases). Germline CDR1 reads DFQATT; CDR2 reads SNEGSKA (reference sequence). The ends were cut back, 5 bases at V and 1 base at J, with 14 bases in the middle. CDR3 length: 15 residues. The CDR3 reads CSAPTGTLTNEKLFF. CDR3 nucleotide sequence: TGCAGTGCTCCAACCGGGACACTAACTAATGAAAAACTGTTTTTT.

In its sample, this clonotype was seen many times. This chain joins TRBV6-1 and TRBJ2-6; a possible D gene is TRBD2 (5 bases). Germline V gene data show CDR1 as MNHNS and CDR2 as SASEGT. The V gene lost 5 bases and the J gene lost 4 bases, with 12 bases spanning the gap. The CDR3 extends over 15 amino acids. The CDR3 protein is CASSHGGPGANVLTF. The CDR3 DNA is TGTGCCAGCAGTCACGGCGGGCCCGGGGCCAACGTCCTGACTTTC.

The chain links TRBV7-2 to TRBJ2-6; no definite D call. Germline V gene data show CDR1 as SGHTA and CDR2 as FQGNSA. Trimming took 2 bases from V and 4 from J, leaving 15 bases between them. This CDR3 has 17 residues. The CDR3 loop is CASSLPTSYSGANVLTF. CDR3 nucleotide sequence: TGTGCCAGCAGCTTACCTACTTCGTATAGCGGGGCCAACGTCCTGACTTTC. Variable domain in full (rest from reference TRBV7-2 and TRBJ2-6): GAGVSQSPSNKVTEKGKDVELRCDPISGHTALYWYRQSLGQGLEFLIYFQGNSAPDKSGLPSDRFSAERTGGSVSTLTIQRTQQEDSAVYLCASSLPTSYSGANVLTFGAGSRLTVL.

The sample holds many counts of this clonotype. The J gene is TRBJ2-3, the V gene TRBV27; TRBD2 is a possible D gene (6 bases). V lost 11 bases, J lost 2 bases, and 14 bases lay in between. The CDR3 consists of 13 residues. The V gene's germline CDR1 is MNHEY and CDR2 SMNVEV (reference sequence). CDR3 protein: CASLGSITDTQYF. The CDR3 nucleotides are TGTGCCTCCCTCGGGAGCATCACAGATACGCAGTATTTT.

This clonotype has a count of ten or more. The J gene is TRBJ2-5, the V gene TRBV27, with no clear D. Germline assignment: CDR1 MNHEY and CDR2 SMNVEV (reference sequence). The V gene lost 3 bases and the J gene lost 2 bases, with 7 bases spanning the gap. The CDR3 has 13 residues. This chain's CDR3 is CASSFNRQETQYF. The CDR3 region has the DNA TGTGCCAGCAGTTTTAACAGACAAGAGACCCAGTACTTC.

The table lists this clonotype with a few counts. V and J are TRBV20-1 and TRBJ2-1; no reliable D call. V lost 8 bases and J 1 base, leaving 15 bases between the germline ends. CDR1 is DFQATT, CDR2 SNEGSKA, per germline (reference sequence). CDR3 size: 14 residues. CDR3 nucleotides: TGCAGTCAGATTTCGGGTGGATCCTACAATGAGCAGTTCTTC. Encoded protein: CSQISGGSYNEQFF.

This clonotype was observed a few times. The chain combines TRBV7-2 with TRBJ1-5; D remains ambiguous. Germline CDR1 and CDR2: SGHTA and FQGNSA. This CDR3 is 14 amino acids long. V was trimmed by 3 bases and J by 1 base, leaving 7 bases between them. The CDR3 is CASSLGISNQPQHF. The CDR3 bases are TGTGCCAGCAGCTTGGGGATCAGCAATCAGCCCCAGCATTTT.

In its sample, this clonotype was seen many times. The chain joins TRBV19 to TRBJ2-7; D is unclear. Trimming stripped 3 bases from V and 5 bases from J, with 11 bases between. This CDR3 contains 13 residues. Germline-derived CDR1 and CDR2 are LNHDA and SQIVND (reference sequence). DNA for the CDR3: TGTGCCAGTAGTATCGGTCCCACGGACGAGCAGTACTTC. This sequence encodes CASSIGPTDEQYF.

In this sample, this clonotype turned up a few times. The chain combines TRBV7-9 with TRBJ2-2; no clear D. CDR3 length: 15 residues. Germline V gene sequence: CDR1 SEHNR, CDR2 FQNEAQ (reference sequence). The ends were cut back, 3 bases at V and 0 bases at J, with 8 bases in the middle. The CDR3 loop is CASSFAVANTGELFF. The CDR3 region has the DNA TGTGCCAGCAGCTTCGCAGTTGCGAACACCGGGGAGCTGTTTTTT.